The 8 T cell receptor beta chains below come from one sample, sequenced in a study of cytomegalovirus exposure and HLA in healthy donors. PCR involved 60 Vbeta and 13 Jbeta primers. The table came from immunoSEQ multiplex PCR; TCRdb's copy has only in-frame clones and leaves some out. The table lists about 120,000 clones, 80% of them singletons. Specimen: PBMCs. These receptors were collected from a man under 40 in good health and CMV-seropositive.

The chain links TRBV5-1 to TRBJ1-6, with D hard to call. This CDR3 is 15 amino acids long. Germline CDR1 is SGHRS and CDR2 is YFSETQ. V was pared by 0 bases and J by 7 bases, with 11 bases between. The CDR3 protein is CASSLDPAGNSPLHF. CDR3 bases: TGCGCCAGCAGCTTGGACCCGGCGGGGAATTCACCCCTCCACTTT.

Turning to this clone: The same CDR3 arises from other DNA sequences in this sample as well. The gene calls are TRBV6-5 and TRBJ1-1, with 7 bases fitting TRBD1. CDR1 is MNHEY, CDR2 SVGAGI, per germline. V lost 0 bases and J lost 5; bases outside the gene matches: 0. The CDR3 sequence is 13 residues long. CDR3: CASSYSTGTEAFF. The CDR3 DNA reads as TGTGCCAGCAGTTACTCGACAGGGACTGAAGCTTTCTTT.

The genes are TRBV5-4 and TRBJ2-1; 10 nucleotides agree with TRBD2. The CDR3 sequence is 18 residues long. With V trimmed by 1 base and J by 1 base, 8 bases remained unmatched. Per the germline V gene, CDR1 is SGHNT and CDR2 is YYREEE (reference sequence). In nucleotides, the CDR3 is TGTGCCAGCAGCTTGTCAGCGGGGGGGCCGAGTTCCTACAATGAGCAGTTCTTC. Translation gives CASSLSAGGPSSYNEQFF.

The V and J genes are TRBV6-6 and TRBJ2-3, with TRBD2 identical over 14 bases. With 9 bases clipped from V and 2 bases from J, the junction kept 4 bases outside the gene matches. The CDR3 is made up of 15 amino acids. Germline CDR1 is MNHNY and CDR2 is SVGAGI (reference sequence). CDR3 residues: CASRLAGGSTDTQYF. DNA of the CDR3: TGTGCCAGTCGACTAGCGGGGGGGTCCACAGATACGCAGTATTTT.

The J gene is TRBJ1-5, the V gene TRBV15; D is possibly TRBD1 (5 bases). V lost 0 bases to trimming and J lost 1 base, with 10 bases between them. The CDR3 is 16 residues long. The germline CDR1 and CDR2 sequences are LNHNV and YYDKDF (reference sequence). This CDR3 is CATSRDIPGSNQPQHF. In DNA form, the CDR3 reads TGTGCCACCAGCAGAGATATTCCAGGGAGCAATCAGCCCCAGCATTTT.

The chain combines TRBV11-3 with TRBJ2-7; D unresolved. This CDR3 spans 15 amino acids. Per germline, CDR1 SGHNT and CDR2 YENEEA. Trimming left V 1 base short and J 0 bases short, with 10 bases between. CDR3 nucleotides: TGTGCCAGCAGCTTAGTGGGCACCAGCTCCTACGAGCAGTACTTC. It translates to CASSLVGTSSYEQYF. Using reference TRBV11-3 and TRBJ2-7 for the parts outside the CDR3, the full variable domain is EAGVVQSPRYKIIEKKQPVAFWCNPISGHNTLYWYLQNLGQGPELLIRYENEEAVDDSQLPKDRFSAERLKGVDSTLKIQPAELGDSAVYLCASSLVGTSSYEQYFGPGTRLTVT.

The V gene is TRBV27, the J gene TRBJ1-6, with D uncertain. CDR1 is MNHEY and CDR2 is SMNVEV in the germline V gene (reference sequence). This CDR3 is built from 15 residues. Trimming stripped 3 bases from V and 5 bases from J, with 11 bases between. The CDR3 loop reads CASSFSYDNNSPLHF. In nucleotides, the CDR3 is TGTGCCAGCAGTTTCTCGTACGACAATAATTCACCCCTCCACTTT.

The DNA for the CDR3 is TGTGCCAGCGACCCCACAGGGGTGGGGGGCACAGATACGCAGTATTTT. This sequence encodes CASDPTGVGGTDTQYF. The gene calls are TRBV7-3 and TRBJ2-3; TRBD1 aligns across 7 bases. CDR1 is SGHTA and CDR2 is FQGTGA in the germline V gene. With V trimmed by 8 bases and J by 1 base, 12 bases remained unmatched. The CDR3 has 16 amino acids. Full variable domain (remainder filled in from reference TRBV7-3 and TRBJ2-3): GAGVSQTPSNKVTEKGKYVELRCDPISGHTALYWYRQSLGQGPEFLIYFQGTGAADDSGLPNDRFFAVRPEGSVSTLKIQRTERGDSAVYLCASDPTGVGGTDTQYFGPGTRLTVL.